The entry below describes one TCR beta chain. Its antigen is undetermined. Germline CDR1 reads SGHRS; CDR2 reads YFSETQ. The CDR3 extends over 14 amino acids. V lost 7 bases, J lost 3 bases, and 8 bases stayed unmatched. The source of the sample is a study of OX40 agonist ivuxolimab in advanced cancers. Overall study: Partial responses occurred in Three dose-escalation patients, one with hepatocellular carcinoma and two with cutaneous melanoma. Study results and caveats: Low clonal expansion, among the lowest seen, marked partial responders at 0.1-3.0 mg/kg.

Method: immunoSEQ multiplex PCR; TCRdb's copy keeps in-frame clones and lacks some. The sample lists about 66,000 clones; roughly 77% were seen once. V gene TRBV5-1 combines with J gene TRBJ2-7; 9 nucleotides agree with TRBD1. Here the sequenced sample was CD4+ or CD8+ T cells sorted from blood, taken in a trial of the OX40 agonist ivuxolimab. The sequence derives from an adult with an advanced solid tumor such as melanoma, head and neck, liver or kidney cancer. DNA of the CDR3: TGCGCCAGCGCACGGGGACAGGGTTTCTACGAGCAGTACTTC. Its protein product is CASARGQGFYEQYF.